This TCR beta chain originates from a study of cytomegalovirus exposure and HLA in healthy donors. Study summary: The approximately 110 validation repertoires were reported in a later analysis to have been generated on the same platform as the roughly 720 first-cohort repertoires.

Assay used: immunoSEQ multiplex PCR; TCRdb lists only in-frame clones, some missing. The sample carries around 190,000 clones, around nine tenths recorded once. Material: PBMCs. The source is a man aged 25 to 40 in good health and CMV-seropositive.

For the CDR3, the DNA is TGTGCCAGCAGTTCAGAGTCACAGGGCCACTATGGCTACACCTTC. This sequence encodes CASSSESQGHYGYTF. The chain couples TRBV6-5 to TRBJ1-2; a weak D match, TRBD1 (6 bases). The CDR3 runs to 15 residues. Deletions cut 4 bases from V and 3 bases from J, with 15 bases between. The germline V gene encodes CDR1 MNHEY and CDR2 SVGAGI.